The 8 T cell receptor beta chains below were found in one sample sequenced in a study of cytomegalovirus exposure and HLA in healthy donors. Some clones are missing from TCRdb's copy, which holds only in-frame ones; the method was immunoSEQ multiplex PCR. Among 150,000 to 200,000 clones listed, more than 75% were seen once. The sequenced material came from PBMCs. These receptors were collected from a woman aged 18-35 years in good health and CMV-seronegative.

CDR3 amino acids: CASGRDRGNQPQHF. In DNA form, the CDR3 reads TGCGCCAGCGGACGCGACAGGGGCAATCAGCCCCAGCATTTT. This rearrangement joins TRBV5-1 to TRBJ1-5; 7 bases match TRBD1. The length of the CDR3 is 14 residues. Germline CDR1 SGHRS, CDR2 YFSETQ. V gave up 7 bases and J gave up 2 bases; unmatched junction bases: 6.

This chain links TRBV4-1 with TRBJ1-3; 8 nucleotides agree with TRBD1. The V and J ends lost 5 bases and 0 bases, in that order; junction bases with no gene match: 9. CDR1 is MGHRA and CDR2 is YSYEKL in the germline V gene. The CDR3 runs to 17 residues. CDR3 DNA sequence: TGCGCCAGCAGCACCGGACAGGGTGGCCTCTCTGGAAACACCATATATTTT. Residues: CASSTGQGGLSGNTIYF.

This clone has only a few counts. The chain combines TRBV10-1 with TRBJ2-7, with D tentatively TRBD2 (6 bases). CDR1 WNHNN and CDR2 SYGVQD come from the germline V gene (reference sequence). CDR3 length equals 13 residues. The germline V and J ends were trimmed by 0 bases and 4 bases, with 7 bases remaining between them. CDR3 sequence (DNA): TGCGCCAGCAGTGAGTCTCGGGGGTACGAGCAGTACTTC. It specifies CASSESRGYEQYF.

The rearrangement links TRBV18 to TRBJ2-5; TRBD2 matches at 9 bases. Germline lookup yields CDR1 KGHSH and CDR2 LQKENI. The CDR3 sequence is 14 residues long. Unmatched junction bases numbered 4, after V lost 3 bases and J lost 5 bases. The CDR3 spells CASSPIGLAETQYF. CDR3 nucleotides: TGTGCCAGCTCACCTATAGGACTAGCGGAGACCCAGTACTTC.

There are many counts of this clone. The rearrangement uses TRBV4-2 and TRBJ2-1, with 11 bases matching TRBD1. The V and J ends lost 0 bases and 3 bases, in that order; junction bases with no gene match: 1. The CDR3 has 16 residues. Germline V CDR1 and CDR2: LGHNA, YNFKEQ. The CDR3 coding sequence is TGTGCCAGCAGCCAAGACGGGACAGGGGGCTACAATGAGCAGTTCTTC. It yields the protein CASSQDGTGGYNEQFF.

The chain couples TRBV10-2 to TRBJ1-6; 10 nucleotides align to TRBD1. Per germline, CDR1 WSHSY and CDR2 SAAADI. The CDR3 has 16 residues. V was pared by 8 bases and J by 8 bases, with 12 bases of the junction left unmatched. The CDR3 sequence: CASRDRGGLSDSPLHF. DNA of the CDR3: TGCGCCAGCCGGGACAGGGGAGGGCTAAGCGATTCACCCCTCCACTTT.

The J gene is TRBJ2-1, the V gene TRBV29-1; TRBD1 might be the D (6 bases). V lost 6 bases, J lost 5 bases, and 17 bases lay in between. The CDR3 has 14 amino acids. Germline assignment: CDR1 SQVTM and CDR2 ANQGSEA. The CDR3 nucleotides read TGCAGCGTGGTTTTTGGGGGCAGGGACAATGAGCAGTTCTTC. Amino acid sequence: CSVVFGGRDNEQFF.

Here the CDR3 DNA reads TGTGCCAGCATGGAGACTAGCGGGAAAGAGACCCAGTACTTC. Translation gives CASMETSGKETQYF. This chain uses TRBV2 with TRBJ2-5; 11 nucleotides match TRBD2. V shed 7 bases, J shed 3 bases, and the junction held 4 bases outside the gene matches. This CDR3 contains 14 residues. Germline V gene sequence: CDR1 SNHLY, CDR2 FYNNEI.